This record covers a single T cell receptor beta chain. It has no known antigen specificity. No base qualities exist here, and no much larger clone lies one base off it. Other nucleotide sequences in the sample specify the same CDR3. Using the deep immunoSEQ assay, TCR CDR3 regions were amplified from genomic DNA by multiplex PCR. For each cell subset, the extracted genomic DNA was distributed evenly across all wells of several immunoSEQ 96-well plates, and each plate served as one replicate. For sorted subsets, each replicate PCR was loaded with approximately 200 ng genomic DNA, equivalent to about 30,000 T cell genomes. The purified libraries were quantified using a Qubit 3.0 fluorometer, sized with a Bioanalyzer 2100, and then quantified again using the KAPA Library Quantification kit. Every immunoSEQ 96-well plate was sequenced on a dedicated single-read 150-cycle Illumina NextSeq 550 flow cell. As for the authors' bioinformatics: Because the immunoSEQ output included only junctional sequences and no quality scores, the filtering could not be the same as the filtering used for full-length reads. To assign V/J genes and CDR3, sequences were annotated using PyIR, a Python wrapper for IgBLAST v1.9, with IMGT germline references. Reads were removed for weak V/J assignments (E-value above 1e-6), missing CDR3, stop codons, out-of-frame junctions, or ambiguous translated residues. V3J clonotypes were defined as sequences sharing the same inferred V gene, J gene, and CDR3 amino acid sequence. To compute the percentage overlap between repertoires, the number of shared unique clonotypes was divided by the size of the smaller repertoire. Richness of each repertoire was evaluated using RTK rarefaction, the Chao1 estimator, and Recon v2.1 estimates of unobserved clonotypes. Generation probabilities for all TCRbeta clonotypes obtained by the gDNA method from a handful of donors were computed using OLGA. TCRdb re-hosts the immuneACCESS table, in-frame sequences only. Its copies lack some clones; in the studies checked, an unresolved V gene accounts for under half of them, and the cause for the rest is not known. From that table come the V and J calls and clone size; the DNA was used to work out D and trimming. The sample table lists about 1 million clones, roughly 70% of them with a count of one. The ten largest clones add up to around 1.5% of the sample.

Trimming takes 0 bases from V and 2 bases from J, and the germline ends sit 7 bases apart. The CDR3, from cysteine to phenylalanine, totals 15 residues. The kept DNA is CDR3 alone, 45 bases in frame from the first base. CDR1 and CDR2 are read off the germline V gene as LGHNT and FRNRAP. The donors were healthy, HIV-negative adults who had no recently reported acute infections or vaccinations. Every donor was a Caucasian adult residing in Nashville, Tennessee, USA. CD4+ T cells were enriched by magnetic negative selection, after which naive cells were positively selected on CD45RA and the negative fraction was taken as the memory subset. Blood was collected by leukapheresis, and PBMCs were isolated by Ficoll-Histopaque density gradient centrifugation and then cryopreserved in liquid nitrogen vapor phase. Analytical flow cytometry was used to check the purity and quantity of each magnetically sorted T cell population. Genomic DNA was isolated from every sorted fraction and measured by UV absorbance on a Nanodrop 2000c.

This entry belongs to a study of shared clonotypes between healthy human individuals (dated by TCRdb to the early 2020s). In terms of the full investigation: The cohort comprised two women and a few men aged 18 to 49 years. For each donor, CD4 naive and CD4 memory were each given three plates, CD8 naive was given two plates, and CD8 memory was given one plate. To estimate repertoire size and how much clonotypes are shared between individuals, the study performed deep sequencing of blood TCR repertoires from a few healthy adults. Different laboratories and diverse techniques were used to prepare libraries and sequence TCR repertoires, to increase sequencing depth and limit assay-specific biases. Between about 0.9 and 10 billion PBMCs per donor were obtained by leukapheresis.

On the study overall, not on this receptor specifically: Pairwise subsampling indicated that sequencing depth was expected to affect the degree of clonotype sharing among donors. Because the study included only a small number of donors, the genetic and exposure-history diversity represented was limited. Even with the large sequencing depth, rarefaction of the sorted-subset datasets indicated that sequencing was incomplete. When a few donors were compared, the shared fraction of clonotypes was about 5.5% for naive CD4, approximately 3.5% for naive CD8, about 2.5% for memory CD4, and under 0.5% for memory CD8. Sampling was restricted to blood, and TCR repertoires in tissues likely differ from the TCR repertoires found in blood. Compared with non-shared clonotypes, clonotypes shared by all four sorted-subset donors had higher generation probabilities. Naive subsets generally had larger estimated clonotype richness than memory subsets did.

The rearranged chain carries TRBV12-5 and TRBJ2-2, and possibly TRBD1, on 6 matching bases. The source material was memory CD4+ T cells sorted from blood. The cell subset or site label for this specimen denotes: CD45RA-negative fraction. The receptor comes from a man aged 18 to 30 in good health. In nucleotides, the sequence is TGTGCTAGTGGTTTGGTACAGGGAAACACCGGGGAGCTGTTTTTT. It translates as CASGLVQGNTGELFF.